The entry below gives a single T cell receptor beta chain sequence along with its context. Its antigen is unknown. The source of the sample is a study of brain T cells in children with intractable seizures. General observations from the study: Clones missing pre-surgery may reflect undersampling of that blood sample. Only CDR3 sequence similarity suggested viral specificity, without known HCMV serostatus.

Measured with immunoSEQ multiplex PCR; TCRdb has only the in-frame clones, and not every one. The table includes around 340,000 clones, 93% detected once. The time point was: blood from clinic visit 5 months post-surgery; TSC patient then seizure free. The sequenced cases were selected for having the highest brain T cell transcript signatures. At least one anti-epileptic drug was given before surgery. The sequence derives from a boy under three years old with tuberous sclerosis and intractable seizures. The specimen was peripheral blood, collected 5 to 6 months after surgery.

In nucleotides, the CDR3 is TGTGCCAGTAGTATCTGGGGCTGGGTCGGGGAGCTGTTTTTT. Its protein product is CASSIWGWVGELFF. The rearrangement joins TRBV19 to TRBJ2-2; perhaps TRBD1 as D (5 bases). Trimming left V 3 bases short and J 7 bases short, with 12 bases between. CDR3 length: 14 residues. The germline V gene has CDR1 LNHDA and CDR2 SQIVND (reference sequence). Filled out from reference TRBV19 and TRBJ2-2, the complete variable domain reads DGGITQSPKYLFRKEGQNVTLSCEQNLNHDAMYWYRQDPGQGLRLIYYSQIVNDFQKGDIAEGYSVSREKKESFPLTVTSAQKNPTAFYLCASSIWGWVGELFFGEGSRLTVL.